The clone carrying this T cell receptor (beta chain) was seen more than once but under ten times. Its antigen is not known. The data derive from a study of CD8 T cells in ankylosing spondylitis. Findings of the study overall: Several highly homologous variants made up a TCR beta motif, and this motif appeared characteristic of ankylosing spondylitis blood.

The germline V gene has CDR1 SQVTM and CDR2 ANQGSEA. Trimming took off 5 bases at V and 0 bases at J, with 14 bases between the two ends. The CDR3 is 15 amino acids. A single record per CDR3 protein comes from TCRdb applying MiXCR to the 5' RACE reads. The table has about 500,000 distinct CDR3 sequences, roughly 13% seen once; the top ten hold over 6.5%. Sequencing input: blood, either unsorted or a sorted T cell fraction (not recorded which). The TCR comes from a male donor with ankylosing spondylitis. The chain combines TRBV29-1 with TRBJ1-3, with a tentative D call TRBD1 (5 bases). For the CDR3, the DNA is TGCAGCGTTCAATACAGGTCGAGCTCTGGAAACACCATATATTTT. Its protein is CSVQYRSSSGNTIYF. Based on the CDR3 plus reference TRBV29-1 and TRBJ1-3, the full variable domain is SAVISQKPSRDICQRGTSLTIQCQVDSQVTMMFWYRQQPGQSLTLIATANQGSEATYESGFVIDKFPISRPNLTFSTLTVSNMSPEDSSIYLCSVQYRSSSGNTIYFGEGSWLTVV.